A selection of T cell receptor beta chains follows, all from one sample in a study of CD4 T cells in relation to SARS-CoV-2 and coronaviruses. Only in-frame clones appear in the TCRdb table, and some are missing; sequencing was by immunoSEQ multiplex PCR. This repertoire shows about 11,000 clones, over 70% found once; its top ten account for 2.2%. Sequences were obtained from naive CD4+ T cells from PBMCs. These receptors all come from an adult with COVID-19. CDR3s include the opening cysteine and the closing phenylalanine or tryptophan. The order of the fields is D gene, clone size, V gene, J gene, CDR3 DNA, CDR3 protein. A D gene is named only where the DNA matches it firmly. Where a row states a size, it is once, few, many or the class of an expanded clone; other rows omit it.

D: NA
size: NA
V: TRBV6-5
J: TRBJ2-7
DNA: TGTGCCAGCAAGCGCGCGGAGAGGGAGCAGTACTTC
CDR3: CASKRAEREQYF

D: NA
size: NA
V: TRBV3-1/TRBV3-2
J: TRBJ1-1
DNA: TGTGCCAGCAGCCCCGACAGTTTTTACACTGAAGCTTTCTTT
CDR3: CASSPDSFYTEAFF

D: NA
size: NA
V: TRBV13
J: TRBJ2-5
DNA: TGTGCCAGCAGCCCCCGAGCCACTAGCCAAGAGACCCAGTACTTC
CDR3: CASSPRATSQETQYF

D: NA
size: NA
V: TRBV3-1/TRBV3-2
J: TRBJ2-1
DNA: TGTGCCAGCAGCCAAGATGGGCTCCTCAATGAGCAGTTCTTC
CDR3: CASSQDGLLNEQFF

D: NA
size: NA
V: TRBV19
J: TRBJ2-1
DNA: TGTGCCAGTTCTAATCCCGGGACGCTTGGGAATGAGCAGTTCTTC
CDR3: CASSNPGTLGNEQFF

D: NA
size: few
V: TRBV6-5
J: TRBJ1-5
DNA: TGTGCCAGCAGACGCAGGGAAGGACAGCCCCAGCATTTT
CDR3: CASRRREGQPQHF

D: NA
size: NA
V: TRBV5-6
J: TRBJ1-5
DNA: TGTGCCAGCAGACCGTCCGGTAGCAATCAGCCCCAGCATTTT
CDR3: CASRPSGSNQPQHF

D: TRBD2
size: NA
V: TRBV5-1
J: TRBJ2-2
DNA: TGCGCCAGCAGCCCACGTACGGGGGGGCGAGGGGACACCGGGGAGCTGTTTTTT
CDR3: CASSPRTGGRGDTGELFF

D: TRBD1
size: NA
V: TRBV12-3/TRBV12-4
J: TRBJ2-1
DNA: TGTGCCAGCAGTTTGGGGACAGGATGGGAGCAGTTCTTC
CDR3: CASSLGTGWEQFF

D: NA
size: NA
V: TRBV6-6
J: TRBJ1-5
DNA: TGTGCCAGCAGTCCGGACGCAACCGTCCAGCCCCAGCATTTT
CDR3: CASSPDATVQPQHF

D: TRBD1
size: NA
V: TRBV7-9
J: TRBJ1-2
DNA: TGTGCCAGCAGCTTAGAACAGGGGTTTGGCTACACCTTC
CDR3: CASSLEQGFGYTF

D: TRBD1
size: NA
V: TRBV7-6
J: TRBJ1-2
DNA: TGTGCCAGCAGCTTAGGTCAGGGGGGCCCGGGCGATGGCTACACCTTC
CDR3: CASSLGQGGPGDGYTF

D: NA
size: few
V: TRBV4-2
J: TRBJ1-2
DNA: TGTGCCAGCAGCCGGGGGGACTATGGCTACACCTTC
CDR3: CASSRGDYGYTF

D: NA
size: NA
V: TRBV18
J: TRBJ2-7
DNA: TGTGCCAGCTCACCACCCCGGGACGGTGCCTACGAGCAGTACTTC
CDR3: CASSPPRDGAYEQYF

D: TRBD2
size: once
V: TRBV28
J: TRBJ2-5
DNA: TGTGCCAGCAGACCTGACCCACCAAGCGGGGCCAACGAAGAGACCCAGTACTTC
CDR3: CASRPDPPSGANEETQYF

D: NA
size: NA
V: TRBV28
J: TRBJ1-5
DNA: TGTGCCAGCAGTTCGCTGGGGGCAGGGGCCGGTCAGCCCCAGCATTTT
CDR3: CASSSLGAGAGQPQHF

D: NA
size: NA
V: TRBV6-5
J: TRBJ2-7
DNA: TGTGCCAGCAGCCCGGGACTGCTGGGCTACGAGCAGTACTTC
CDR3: CASSPGLLGYEQYF

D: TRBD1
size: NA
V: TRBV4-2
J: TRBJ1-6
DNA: TGTGCCAGCAGCCAAACGGGACAGGGGAATTCACCCCTCCACTTT
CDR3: CASSQTGQGNSPLHF

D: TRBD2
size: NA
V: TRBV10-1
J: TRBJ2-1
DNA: TGCGCCAGCAGTGATGGGGGGGTCAATGAGCAGTTCTTC
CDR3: CASSDGGVNEQFF

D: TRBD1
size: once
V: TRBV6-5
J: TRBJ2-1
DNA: TGTGCCAGCTGCCCGGGACAGGGGTCCTACAATGAGCAGTTCTTC
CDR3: CASCPGQGSYNEQFF

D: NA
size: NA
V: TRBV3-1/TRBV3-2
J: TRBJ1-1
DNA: TGTGCCAGCAGCCTAGGGGACCGGGACATAGCTTTCTTT
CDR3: CASSLGDRDIAFF

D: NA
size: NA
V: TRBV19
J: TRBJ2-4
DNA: TGTGCCAGTAGTATACCTAACTTAGCCAAAAACATTCAGTACTTC
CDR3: CASSIPNLAKNIQYF

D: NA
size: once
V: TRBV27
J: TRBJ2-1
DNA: TGTGCCAGCAGTTTGCCCATCCGAGGGGGACGCAATGAGCAGTTCTTC
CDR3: CASSLPIRGGRNEQFF

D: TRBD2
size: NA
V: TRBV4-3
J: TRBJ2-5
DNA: TGCGCCAGCAGCCAGGGGGTGGGGGGGTCATACCAAGAGACCCAGTACTTC
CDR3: CASSQGVGGSYQETQYF

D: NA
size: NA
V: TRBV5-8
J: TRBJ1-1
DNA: TGTGCCAGCAGCTTGGAGTTGGGGAGTCGCACTGAAGCTTTCTTT
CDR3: CASSLELGSRTEAFF

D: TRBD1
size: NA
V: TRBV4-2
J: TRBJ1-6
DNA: TGTGCCAGCAGCCAAGAATCCCTACAGGGGGGTTCACCCCTCCACTTT
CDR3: CASSQESLQGGSPLHF

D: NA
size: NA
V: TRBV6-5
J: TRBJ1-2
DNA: TGTGCCAGCCTCGAGGTGCCTATCCGAGGTGGCTACACCTTC
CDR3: CASLEVPIRGGYTF

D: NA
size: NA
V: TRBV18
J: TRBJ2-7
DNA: TGTGCCAGCTCACCAACCCCGACCGCCGTGGACGAGCAGTACTTC
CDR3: CASSPTPTAVDEQYF

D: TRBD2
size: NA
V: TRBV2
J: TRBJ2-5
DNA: TGTGCCAGCAGTGTGCCTACTAGCGCCGAGACCCAGTACTTC
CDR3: CASSVPTSAETQYF

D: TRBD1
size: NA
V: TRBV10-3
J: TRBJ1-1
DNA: TGTGCCATCACCCCGGGACAGGGGGCGGGAGGCACTGAAGCTTTCTTT
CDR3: CAITPGQGAGGTEAFF

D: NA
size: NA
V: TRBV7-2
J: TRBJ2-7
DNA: TGTGCCAGCAGCTTTACAGGGTACGAGCAGTACTTC
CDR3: CASSFTGYEQYF

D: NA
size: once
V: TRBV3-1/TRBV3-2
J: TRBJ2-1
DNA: TGTGCCAGCAGCCAACCTTTGGGGGGAAATGAGCAGTTCTTC
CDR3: CASSQPLGGNEQFF

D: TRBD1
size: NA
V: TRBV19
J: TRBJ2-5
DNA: TGTGCCAGTACGGCCCACAGGGGATCACAAGAGACCCAGTACTTC
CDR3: CASTAHRGSQETQYF

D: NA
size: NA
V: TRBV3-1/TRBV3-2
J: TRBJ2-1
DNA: TGTGCCAGCAGTCCGCGCTGGGGCGGGTCCTACAATGAGCAGTTCTTC
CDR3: CASSPRWGGSYNEQFF

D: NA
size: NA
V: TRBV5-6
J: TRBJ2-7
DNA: TGTGCCAGCAGCTTGGTCTCCGTAAGCTCCTACGAGCAGTACTTC
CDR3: CASSLVSVSSYEQYF

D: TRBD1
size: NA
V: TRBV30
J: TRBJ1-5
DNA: TGTGCCTGGAGCGCCCGGGACAGGGGCTTCAATCAGCCCCAGCATTTT
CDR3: CAWSARDRGFNQPQHF

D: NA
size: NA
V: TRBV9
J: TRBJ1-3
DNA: TGTGCCAGCAGCGTAGGAGGGGACGGGTCTGGAAACACCATATATTTT
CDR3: CASSVGGDGSGNTIYF

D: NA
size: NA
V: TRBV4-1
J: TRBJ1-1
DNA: TGCGCCAGCAGCCAAAGGACGAACGATGGGAGGGCTTTCTTT
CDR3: CASSQRTNDGRAFF

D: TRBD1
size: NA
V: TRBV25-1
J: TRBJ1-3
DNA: TGTGCCAGCAGTGAACCGGGACAGACCTCTGGAAACACCATATATTTT
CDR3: CASSEPGQTSGNTIYF

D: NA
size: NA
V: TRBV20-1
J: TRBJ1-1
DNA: TGCAGCGCGGGGGTGAACACTGAAGCTTTCTTT
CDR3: CSAGVNTEAFF

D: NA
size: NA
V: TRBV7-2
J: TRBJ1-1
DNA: TGTGCCAGCAGCCCCACGGGGGCGCCCAAAATACAGGCTTTCTTT
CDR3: CASSPTGAPKIQAFF